These 3 T cell receptor beta chains came from one sample sequenced in a study of T cell changes during pregnancy in multiple sclerosis. Using immunoSEQ multiplex PCR, the repertoire was profiled, and TCRdb retains in-frame clones only, with some absent. The sample contains approximately 50,000 clones, roughly 90% of which appear only once. The sample consisted of CD4+ T cells from peripheral blood mononuclear cells, taken after pregnancy. These receptors all stem from a female donor with multiple sclerosis, enrolled in a pregnancy study.

This sequence joins TRBV30 and TRBJ1-5; 8 bases map to TRBD1. The germline V gene has CDR1 GTSNPN and CDR2 SVGIG (reference sequence). The CDR3 contains 16 residues. J gave up 0 bases and V 2 bases, and 6 bases lay outside the gene matches. In DNA form, the CDR3 reads TGTGCCTGGAGTAGGACAGGGCCAAATAGCAATCAGCCCCAGCATTTT. Translating gives CAWSRTGPNSNQPQHF.

This chain joins TRBV27 and TRBJ2-7; D perhaps matches TRBD2 (6 bases). The CDR3 length is 14 residues. Trimming pared 5 bases from V and 7 bases from J, leaving 18 bases between. CDR1 and CDR2 (germline): MNHEY, SMNVEV (reference sequence). The CDR3 coding sequence is TGTGCCAGCAGTCGCGTAGGGGCTCGGGAGGAGCAGTACTTC. This codes for CASSRVGAREEQYF.

The genes are TRBV6-5 and TRBJ2-7; D is undetermined. Trimming took off 4 bases at V and 6 bases at J, with 13 bases between the two ends. CDR1 is MNHEY and CDR2 is SVGAGI in the germline V gene. The CDR3 has 13 residues. The CDR3 sequence is CASSFQQPSEQYF. The CDR3 DNA is TGTGCCAGCAGTTTTCAACAACCCTCCGAGCAGTACTTC.